In its sample, the clone carrying this TCR beta chain was seen a few times. This record belongs to a study of T cell repertoires in cytomegalovirus infection. About the research overall: Matching HLA type and CMV infection were both indicated by public TCR beta signatures.

Trimming cost V 5 bases and J 5 bases, with 10 bases left between them. The V gene's germline CDR1 is MDHEN and CDR2 SYDVKM. The CDR3 length is 14 residues. One entry per CDR3 protein results from TCRdb running MiXCR on the reads. The sample consists of hundreds of thousands of distinct CDR3 sequences, roughly 24% of them appearing once. The J gene is TRBJ1-6, the V gene TRBV28; D unclear. The origin of this receptor is a human donor in good health (CMV status not recorded). Some clones in this sample may be carry-over from other donors' samples. Sequenced sample: CD8+ T cells from PBMCs. This CDR3 reads CASSPRTHNSPLHF. The CDR3 DNA reads as TGTGCCAGCAGTCCTCGGACTCATAATTCACCCCTCCACTTT. Combining the CDR3 with reference TRBV28 and TRBJ1-6 gives the whole variable domain DVKVTQSSRYLVKRTGEKVFLECVQDMDHENMFWYRQDPGLGLRLIYFSYDVKMKEKGDIPEGYSVSREKKERFSLILESASTNQTSMYLCASSPRTHNSPLHFGNGTRLTVT.